Detailed here is one T cell receptor beta chain. Under the authors' procedure: Cell counts per sample came from amplifying reference gene primers. Method: immunoSEQ multiplex PCR; TCRdb's copy keeps in-frame clones and lacks some. V and J calls and clone size are given by that table; D and trimming were obtained from the DNA. The data show 180,000 or so clones, approximately 79% seen once. The source of the sample is a study of blood T cell repertoires in COVID-19. In the study overall: T cells, B-cell-depleted T cells, or PBMCs provided the cDNA or gDNA that served as material.

V was clipped by 8 bases and J by 1 base; unmatched bases: 6. CDR1 and CDR2 (germline): MNHEY, SVGAGI. The CDR3 sequence is 14 residues long. The rearrangement uses TRBV6-5 and TRBJ2-3; 7 bases agree with TRBD1. This clonotype was obtained from a man aged 50-59 years who had recovered from COVID-19. The sequencing input was peripheral blood. The CDR3 nucleotides are TGTGCCAGCGAACAGGGGCAGGGCACAGATACGCAGTATTTT. This encodes CASEQGQGTDTQYF.